The subject of this entry is one T cell receptor (beta chain). The antigen is not known. These data are taken from a study of CD8+ T cells in alopecia areata. Treatment specified: oral pan-JAK inhibitor, 5-10 mg twice daily. It was cDNA, reverse transcribed from extracted RNA, that served as the sequencing template. Repertoires were generated with immunoSEQ multiplex PCR, while TCRdb's copy carries only in-frame clones and drops some. The data hold 150,000 to 200,000 clones, with about 60% observed a single time. Germline CDR1 and CDR2: KGHSH and LQKENI. The V and J ends lost 3 bases and 4 bases, in that order; junction bases with no gene match: 0. CDR3 length: 14 amino acids. Study-wide findings and caveats: Sequenced scalp T cells also include alphabeta T cells resident in normal skin. Among the 100 top clones, expanded CD8+ clones, like scalp clonality, were significantly decreased by tofacitinib.

The sequenced sample was CD8+ T cells sorted from blood, obtained at week 24, from a patient treated with tofacitinib. The chain has TRBV18 and TRBJ1-2, with 12 nucleotides matching TRBD1. The receptor was isolated from a human donor with alopecia areata. CDR3 DNA sequence: TGTGCCAGCTCACCGGGACAGGGGGCCTATGGCTACACCTTC. Its protein product is CASSPGQGAYGYTF.